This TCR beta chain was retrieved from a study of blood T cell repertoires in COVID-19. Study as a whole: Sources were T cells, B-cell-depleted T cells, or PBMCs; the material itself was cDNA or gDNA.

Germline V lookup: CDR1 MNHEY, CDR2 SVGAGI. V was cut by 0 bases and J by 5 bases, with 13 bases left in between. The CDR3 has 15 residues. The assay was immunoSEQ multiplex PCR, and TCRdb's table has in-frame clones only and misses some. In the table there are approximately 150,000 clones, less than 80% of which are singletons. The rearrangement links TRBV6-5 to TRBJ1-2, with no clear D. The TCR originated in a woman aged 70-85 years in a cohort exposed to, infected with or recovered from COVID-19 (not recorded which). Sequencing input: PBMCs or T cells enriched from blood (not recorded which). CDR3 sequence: CASSYSIRFGYGYTF. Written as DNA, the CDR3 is TGTGCCAGCAGTTACTCGATTCGGTTCGGGTATGGCTACACCTTC.